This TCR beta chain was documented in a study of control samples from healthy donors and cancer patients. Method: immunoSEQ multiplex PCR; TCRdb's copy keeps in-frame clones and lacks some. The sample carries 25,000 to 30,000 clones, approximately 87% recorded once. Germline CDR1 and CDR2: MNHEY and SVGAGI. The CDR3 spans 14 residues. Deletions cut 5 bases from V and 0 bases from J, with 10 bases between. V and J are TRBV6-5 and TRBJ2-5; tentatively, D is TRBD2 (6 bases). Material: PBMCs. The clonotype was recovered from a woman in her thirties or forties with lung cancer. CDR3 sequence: CASSPGGYQETQYF. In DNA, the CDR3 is TGTGCCAGCAGTCCTGGAGGGTACCAAGAGACCCAGTACTTC.